The present T cell receptor beta chain was sequenced within a study of control samples from healthy donors and cancer patients. Germline values: CDR1 SNHLY, CDR2 FYNNEI. This CDR3 has 13 residues. The germline V and J ends were trimmed by 5 bases and 5 bases, with 10 bases remaining between them. The method was immunoSEQ multiplex PCR; TCRdb's version includes in-frame clones alone and lacks a portion of them. The repertoire includes more than 100,000 clones, 85% to 95% of them detected once, and roughly 8.6% sits in the top ten. The sequence derives from a man aged 18 to 30 in good health. Material for sequencing was blood. The chain couples TRBV2 to TRBJ2-1; D remains ambiguous. The CDR3 protein is CASSSDGNNEQFF. The CDR3 coding sequence is TGTGCCAGCAGTTCGGACGGAAACAATGAGCAGTTCTTC.